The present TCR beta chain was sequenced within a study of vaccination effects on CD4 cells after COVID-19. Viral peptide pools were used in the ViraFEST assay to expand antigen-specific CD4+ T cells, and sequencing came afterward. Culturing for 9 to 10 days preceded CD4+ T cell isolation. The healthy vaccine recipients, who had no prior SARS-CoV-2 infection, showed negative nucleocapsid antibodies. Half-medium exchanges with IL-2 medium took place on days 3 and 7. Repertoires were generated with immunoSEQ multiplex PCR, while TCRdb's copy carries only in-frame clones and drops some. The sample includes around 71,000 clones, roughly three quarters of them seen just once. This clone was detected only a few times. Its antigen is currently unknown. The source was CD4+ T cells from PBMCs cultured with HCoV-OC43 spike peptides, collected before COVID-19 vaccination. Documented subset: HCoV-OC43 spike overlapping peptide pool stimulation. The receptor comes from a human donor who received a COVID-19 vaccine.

The CDR3 region has the DNA TGTGCCAGCGTTGCAGGATTGGGGCAGGAAGGAAACACCATATATTTT. This sequence encodes CASVAGLGQEGNTIYF. The chain joins TRBV19 to TRBJ1-3, with a possible D match to TRBD1 (5 bases). Germline V gene sequence: CDR1 LNHDA, CDR2 SQIVND (reference sequence). The CDR3 covers 16 residues. Between the trimmed V and J ends, which lost 9 bases and 4 bases, there was a span of 22 bases.